This TCR beta chain derives from a study of identical twins. Study findings and constraints: Invariant populations such as MAIT and iNKT cells could partly muddle zero-insertion analyses.

From germline, CDR1 is SGHTA and CDR2 FQGNSA. This CDR3 has 12 residues. A word on this clonotype: What it binds is not known. The germline gene is not matched at one end of the junction; a read error may be the cause.

TCRdb processed the 5' RACE reads anew with MiXCR; each CDR3 protein has one entry. Seen here are approximately 890,000 distinct CDR3 sequences, approximately 13% observed once, and the top ten hold around 1.6%. Separately, the same data were catalogued under a study of yellow fever vaccine responses in identical twins.

The sample comprised PBMCs. V is TRBV7-2 and J is TRBJ2-3; unclear D gene. The clonotype comes from a woman between 18 and 29 years old in good health. As DNA, the CDR3 is TGTGCCAGCCGCTTACACACAGATACGCAGTATTTT. Its protein is CASRLHTDTQYF.